This T cell receptor beta chain was found in a study of T cell responses to AZD1222 COVID-19 vaccine (dated by TCRdb to the early 2020s). The study in broad terms: Because spike-specific TCR depth and breadth did not differ between the two schedules, AZD1222 recipients who got a second dose at roughly 4 weeks were pooled with those who got a second dose at roughly 12 weeks. TCR sequencing covered fewer than 250 trial participants: 200 to 210 given two doses of AZD1222 and 26 given two doses of MenACWY control vaccine. Trial participants were enrolled by age into 18-55, 56-69 and 70-plus year subgroups, with around 140, 26 and 57 TCR-sequenced participants respectively. What the work shows at the level of the full study, not this receptor alone: Spike-specific TCR breadth and depth rose significantly after two AZD1222 doses compared with day 0 and with MenACWY recipients. Only five to seven AZD1222 recipients were SARS-CoV-2 seropositive at baseline, limiting conclusions about previously exposed vaccinees. In the small 56-69-year group, the increase in depth fell short of significance, most likely because of low power. Epitopes outside the regions mutated in the B.1.351 and B.1.1.7 variants were reportedly recognized by nearly half of the unique spike-specific TCRs. CD4 TCRs associated with the vaccine covered the entire spike protein, and the dominant responses were in regions 160-218 and 743-854. Because no day 14 peak-response samples were available, repertoires were characterized only after the peak T cell response. Participants were mostly white British, with more females than males. The authors suggested clonal diversity may have been underestimated.

The CDR3 regions of human TCRbeta chains were subjected to immunosequencing. In the authors' own workflow: TCRs in the repertoires were compared against a reference library of SARS-CoV-2-specific TCRs that had been generated with the MIRA antigen-specificity platform. Breadth was defined as the fraction of unique TCRs that were SARS-CoV-2-associated. Depth was defined as the fraction of total T cells that were SARS-CoV-2-associated. Using the MIRA data, each spike-specific TCR was mapped to the spike region that the TCR reacts to and placed in a CD4 or CD8 class. Log10-transformed breadth and depth values were compared by one-way ANOVA with Sidak's multiple comparisons tests. The table was pulled from immuneACCESS by TCRdb, which kept in-frame rearrangements only. Such tables lose some clones; where checked, under half of the loss comes from unresolved V genes, and the rest has no known cause. V and J calls and clone size are given by that table; D and trimming were obtained from the DNA. For this sample there are over 40,000 clones; about 83% appear just once. The ten largest clones represent approximately 52% of the sample.

The label giving this sample's time point can be read as: baseline before first vaccination. The vaccinee samples were drawn from two UK trials, COV001 and COV002, one of which was a single-blind randomized controlled phase 2/3 trial testing AZD1222 (ChAdOx1 nCoV-19) in healthy adults. For TCRbeta chain sequencing, PBMC samples from trial participants were taken at day 0 and at day 28 after the second dose. To note about this clone: Its antigen is currently not known. No clone much larger than this one lies a single base away; base qualities are absent.

Sequencing used peripheral blood, obtained on day 0 of AZD1222 vaccination. The receptor comes from an adult in good health.

At the DNA level, the sequence is TGTGCCAGCCTTCGGATAGGGAGGGGTGAAGCTTTCTTT. This sequence encodes CASLRIGRGEAFF. The rearranged chain carries TRBV7-9 and TRBJ1-1; TRBD1 is a weak D gene call, 5 bases matching. V and J lose 8 bases and 7 bases, and a span of 17 bases separates them. The germline V gene (reference sequence) specifies SEHNR as CDR1 and FQNEAQ as CDR2. Reading from cysteine to phenylalanine, the CDR3 counts 13 amino acids. Only the CDR3 region is kept as DNA, spanning 39 bases read in frame from base 1.